Detailed here is one T cell receptor beta chain. Authors' processing steps: Reference gene primer amplification in the assay estimated nucleated cell counts. Only in-frame clones appear in the TCRdb table, and some are missing; sequencing was by immunoSEQ multiplex PCR. For V, J and clone size, that table is used; D and trimming come from the DNA. The data hold about 270,000 clones, with 86% observed a single time. The data stem from a study of blood T cell repertoires in COVID-19. The overall study: Specimens from acute and convalescent COVID-19 originated in the United States, Italy and Spain. Sample material is recorded as cDNA or gDNA derived from T cells, B-cell-depleted T cells, or PBMCs.

The CDR3 is made up of 14 amino acids. V lost 7 bases and J lost 4, with 13 bases in between. Germline CDR1 and CDR2: SNHLY and FYNNEI. The receptor was derived from a man aged 35-49 years who had recovered from COVID-19. The gene calls are TRBV2 and TRBJ1-4, with D unresolved. The sequenced material came from peripheral blood. CDR3 nucleotide sequence: TGTGCCAGCAATTTACGACGGGATAATGAAAAACTGTTTTTT. Encoded protein: CASNLRRDNEKLFF.